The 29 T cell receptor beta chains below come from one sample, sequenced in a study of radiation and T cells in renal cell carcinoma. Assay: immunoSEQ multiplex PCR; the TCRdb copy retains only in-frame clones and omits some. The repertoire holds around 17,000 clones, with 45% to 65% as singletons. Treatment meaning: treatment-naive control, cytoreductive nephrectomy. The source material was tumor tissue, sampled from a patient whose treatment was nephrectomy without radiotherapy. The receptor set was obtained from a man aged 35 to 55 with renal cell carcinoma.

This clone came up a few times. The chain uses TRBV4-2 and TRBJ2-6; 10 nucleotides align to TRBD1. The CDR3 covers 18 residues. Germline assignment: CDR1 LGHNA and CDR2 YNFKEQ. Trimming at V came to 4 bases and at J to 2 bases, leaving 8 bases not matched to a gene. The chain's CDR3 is CASSRQPGTGAGANVLTF. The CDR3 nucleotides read TGTGCCAGCAGCCGCCAACCAGGGACAGGGGCTGGGGCCAACGTCCTGACTTTC.

CDR3 protein: CASSFFPGRTEAFF. CDR3 bases: TGTGCCAGCAGCTTTTTCCCCGGGCGCACTGAAGCTTTCTTT. This chain uses TRBV5-8 with TRBJ1-1; D is ambiguous. This CDR3 comprises 14 residues. V was cut by 2 bases and J by 4 bases, with 12 bases left in between. Per the germline V gene, CDR1 is SGHTS and CDR2 is YDEGEE.

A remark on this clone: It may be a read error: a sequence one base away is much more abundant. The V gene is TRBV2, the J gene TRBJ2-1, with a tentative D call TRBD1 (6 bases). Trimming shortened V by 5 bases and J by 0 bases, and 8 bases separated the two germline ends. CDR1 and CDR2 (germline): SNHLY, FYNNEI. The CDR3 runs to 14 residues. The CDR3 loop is CASSQDSSYNEQFF. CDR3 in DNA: TGTGCCAGCAGTCAGGACAGCTCCTACAATGAGCAGTTCTTC.

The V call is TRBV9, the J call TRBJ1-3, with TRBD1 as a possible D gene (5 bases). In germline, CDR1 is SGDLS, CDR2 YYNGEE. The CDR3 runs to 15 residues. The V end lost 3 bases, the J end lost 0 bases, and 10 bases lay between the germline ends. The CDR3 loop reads CASSGGRNSGNTIYF. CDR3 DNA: TGTGCCAGCAGCGGGGGCAGAAACTCTGGAAACACCATATATTTT.

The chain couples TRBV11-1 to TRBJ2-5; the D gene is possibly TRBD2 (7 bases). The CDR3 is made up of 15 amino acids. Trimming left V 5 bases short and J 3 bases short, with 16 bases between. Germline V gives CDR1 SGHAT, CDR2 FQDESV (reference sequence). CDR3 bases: TGTGCCAGCAGCCCTGGCGCGGGGGACAAAGAGACCCAGTACTTC. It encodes CASSPGAGDKETQYF.

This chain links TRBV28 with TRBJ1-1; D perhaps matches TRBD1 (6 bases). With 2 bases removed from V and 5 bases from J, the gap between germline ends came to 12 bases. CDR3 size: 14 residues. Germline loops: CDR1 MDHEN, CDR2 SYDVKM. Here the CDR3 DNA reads TGTGCCAGCAGTTTAATGGGGGGGCAGACTGAAGCTTTCTTT. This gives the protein CASSLMGGQTEAFF.

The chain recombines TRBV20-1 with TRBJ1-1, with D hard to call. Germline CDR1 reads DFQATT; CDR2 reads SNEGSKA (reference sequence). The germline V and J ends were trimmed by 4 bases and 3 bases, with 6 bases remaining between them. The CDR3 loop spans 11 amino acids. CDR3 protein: CSAIVHTEAFF. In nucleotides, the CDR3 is TGCAGTGCTATTGTGCACACTGAAGCTTTCTTT.

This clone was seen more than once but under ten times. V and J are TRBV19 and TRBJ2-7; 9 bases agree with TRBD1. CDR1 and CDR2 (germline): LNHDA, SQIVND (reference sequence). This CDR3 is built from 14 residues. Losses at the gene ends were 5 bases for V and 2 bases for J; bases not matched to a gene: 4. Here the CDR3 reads CASSLQGAAYEQYF. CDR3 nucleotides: TGTGCCAGTAGTTTACAGGGGGCGGCCTACGAGCAGTACTTC.

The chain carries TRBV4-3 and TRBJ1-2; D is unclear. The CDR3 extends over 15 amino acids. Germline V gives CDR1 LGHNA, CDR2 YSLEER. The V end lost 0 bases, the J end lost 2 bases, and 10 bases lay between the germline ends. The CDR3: CASSQDIGLNYGYTF. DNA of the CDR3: TGCGCCAGCAGCCAAGATATAGGATTAAACTATGGCTACACCTTC.

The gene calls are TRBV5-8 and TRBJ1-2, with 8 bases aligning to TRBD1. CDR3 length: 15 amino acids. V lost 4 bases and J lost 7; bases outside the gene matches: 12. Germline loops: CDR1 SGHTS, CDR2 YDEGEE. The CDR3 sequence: CASSPPRDRTFGYTF. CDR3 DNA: TGTGCCAGCAGCCCACCCCGGGACAGGACTTTTGGCTACACCTTC.

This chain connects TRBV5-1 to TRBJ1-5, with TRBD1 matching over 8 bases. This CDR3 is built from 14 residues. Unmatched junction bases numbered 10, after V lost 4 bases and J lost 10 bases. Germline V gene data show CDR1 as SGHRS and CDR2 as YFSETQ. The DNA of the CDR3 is TGCGCCAGCAGCCCGGGGCAGGGGGCTCTACCCCAGCATTTT. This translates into CASSPGQGALPQHF.

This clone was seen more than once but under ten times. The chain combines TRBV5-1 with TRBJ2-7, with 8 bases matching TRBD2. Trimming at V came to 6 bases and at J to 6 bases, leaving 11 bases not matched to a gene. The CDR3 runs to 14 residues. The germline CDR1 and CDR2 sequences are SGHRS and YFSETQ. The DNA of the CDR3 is TGCGCCAGCACCTCGGGAGGGGGTAGAGGCGAGCAGTACTTC. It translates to CASTSGGGRGEQYF.

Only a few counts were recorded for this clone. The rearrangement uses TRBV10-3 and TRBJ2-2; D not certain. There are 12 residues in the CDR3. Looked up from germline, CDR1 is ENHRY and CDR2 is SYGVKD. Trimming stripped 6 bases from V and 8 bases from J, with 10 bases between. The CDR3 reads CAIRTPAGELFF. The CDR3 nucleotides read TGTGCCATCAGAACACCGGCTGGGGAGCTGTTTTTT.

Here the CDR3 reads CASCRGGYLGNEQFF. The CDR3 DNA reads as TGTGCCAGCTGTAGGGGGGGCTATCTCGGCAATGAGCAGTTCTTC. The chain links TRBV6-5 to TRBJ2-1; a possible D gene is TRBD2 (7 bases). The CDR3 sequence is 15 residues long. Germline CDR1 MNHEY, CDR2 SVGAGI. V was pared by 8 bases and J by 6 bases, with 20 bases between.

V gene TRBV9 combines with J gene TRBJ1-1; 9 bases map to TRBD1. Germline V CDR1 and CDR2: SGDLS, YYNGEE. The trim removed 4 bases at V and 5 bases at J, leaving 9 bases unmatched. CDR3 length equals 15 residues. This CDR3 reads CASSFLGQGGTEAFF. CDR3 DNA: TGTGCCAGCAGCTTTCTGGGACAGGGTGGGACTGAAGCTTTCTTT.

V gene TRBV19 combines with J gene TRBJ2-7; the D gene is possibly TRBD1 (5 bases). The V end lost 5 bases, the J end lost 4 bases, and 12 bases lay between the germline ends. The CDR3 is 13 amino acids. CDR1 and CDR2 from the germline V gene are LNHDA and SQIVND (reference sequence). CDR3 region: CASSREGDYEQYF. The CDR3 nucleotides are TGTGCCAGTAGTCGCGAAGGGGATTACGAGCAGTACTTC. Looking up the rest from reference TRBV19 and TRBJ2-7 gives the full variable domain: DGGITQSPKYLFRKEGQNVTLSCEQNLNHDAMYWYRQDPGQGLRLIYYSQIVNDFQKGDIAEGYSVSREKKESFPLTVTSAQKNPTAFYLCASSREGDYEQYFGPGTRLTVT.

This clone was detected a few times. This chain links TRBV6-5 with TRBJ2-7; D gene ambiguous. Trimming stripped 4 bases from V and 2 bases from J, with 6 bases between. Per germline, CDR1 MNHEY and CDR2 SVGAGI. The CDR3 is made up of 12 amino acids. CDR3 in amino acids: CASSSGTYEQYF. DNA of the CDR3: TGTGCCAGCAGTTCCGGAACCTACGAGCAGTACTTC.

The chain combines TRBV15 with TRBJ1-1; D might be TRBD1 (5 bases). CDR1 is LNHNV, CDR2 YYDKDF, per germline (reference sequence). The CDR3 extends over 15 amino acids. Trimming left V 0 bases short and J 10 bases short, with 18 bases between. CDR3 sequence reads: CATSRDGTLAGGAFF. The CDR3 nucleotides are TGTGCCACCAGCAGAGACGGGACCCTCGCCGGGGGAGCTTTCTTT. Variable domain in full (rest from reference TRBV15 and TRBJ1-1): DAMVIQNPRYQVTQFGKPVTLSCSQTLNHNVMYWYQQKSSQAPKLLFHYYDKDFNNEADTPDNFQSRRPNTSFCFLDIRSPGLGDTAMYLCATSRDGTLAGGAFFGQGTRLTVV.

In DNA form, the CDR3 reads TGTGCCAGCATTCCGTACCAGGGGTATAATTCACCCCTCCACTTT. Protein sequence: CASIPYQGYNSPLHF. This chain links TRBV28 with TRBJ1-6; possibly TRBD1 for D (6 bases). The CDR3 spans 15 residues. The germline V and J ends were trimmed by 7 bases and 4 bases, with 14 bases remaining between them. Germline CDR1 reads MDHEN; CDR2 reads SYDVKM.

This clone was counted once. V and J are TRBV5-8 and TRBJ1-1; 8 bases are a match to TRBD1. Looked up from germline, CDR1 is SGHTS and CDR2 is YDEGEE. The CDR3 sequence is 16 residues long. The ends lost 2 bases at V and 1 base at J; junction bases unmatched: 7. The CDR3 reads CASSLRRTGQNTEAFF. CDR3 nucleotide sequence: TGTGCCAGCAGCTTAAGGCGGACAGGGCAGAACACTGAAGCTTTCTTT.

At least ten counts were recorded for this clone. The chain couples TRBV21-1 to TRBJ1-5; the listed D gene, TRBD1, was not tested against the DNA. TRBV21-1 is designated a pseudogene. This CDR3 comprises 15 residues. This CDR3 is CASRSGAGVNQPQHF. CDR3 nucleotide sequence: TGTGCCAGCAGGTCAGGGGCCGGGGTGAATCAGCCCCAGCATTTT.

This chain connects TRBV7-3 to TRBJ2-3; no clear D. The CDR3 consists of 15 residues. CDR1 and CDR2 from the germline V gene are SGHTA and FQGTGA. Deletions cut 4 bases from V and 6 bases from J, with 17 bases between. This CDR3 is CASSSKLGPQDTQYF. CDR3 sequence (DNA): TGTGCCAGCAGCTCCAAATTGGGCCCACAGGATACGCAGTATTTT. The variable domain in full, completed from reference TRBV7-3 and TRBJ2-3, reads GAGVSQTPSNKVTEKGKYVELRCDPISGHTALYWYRQSLGQGPEFLIYFQGTGAADDSGLPNDRFFAVRPEGSVSTLKIQRTERGDSAVYLCASSSKLGPQDTQYFGPGTRLTVL.

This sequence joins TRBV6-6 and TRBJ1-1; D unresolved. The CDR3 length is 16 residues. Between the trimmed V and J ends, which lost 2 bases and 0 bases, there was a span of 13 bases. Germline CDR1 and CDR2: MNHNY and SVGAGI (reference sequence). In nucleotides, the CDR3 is TGTGCCAGCAGTTACGTCCAGCTTATAATGAACACTGAAGCTTTCTTT. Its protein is CASSYVQLIMNTEAFF.

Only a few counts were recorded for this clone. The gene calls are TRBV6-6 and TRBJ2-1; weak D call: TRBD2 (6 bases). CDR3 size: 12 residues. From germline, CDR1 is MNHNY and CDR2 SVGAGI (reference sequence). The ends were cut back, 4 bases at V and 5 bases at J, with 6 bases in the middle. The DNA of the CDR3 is TGTGCCAGCAGTTCGGGAGACAATGAGCAGTTCTTC. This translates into CASSSGDNEQFF.

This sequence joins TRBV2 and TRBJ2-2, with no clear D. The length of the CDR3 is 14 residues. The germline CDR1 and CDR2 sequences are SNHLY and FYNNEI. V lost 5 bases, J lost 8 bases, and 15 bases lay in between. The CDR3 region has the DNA TGTGCCAGCAGTCCGGCCTGGCCTGGAGGGGAGCTGTTTTTT. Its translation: CASSPAWPGGELFF.

DNA of the CDR3: TGTGCCAGCTCCCCGCGAGGGATCGATGGCTACACCTTC. As protein: CASSPRGIDGYTF. The chain employs TRBV2 and TRBJ1-2; D is ambiguous. The CDR3 is 13 residues long. The germline V and J ends were trimmed by 8 bases and 6 bases, with 16 bases remaining between them. CDR1 is SNHLY, CDR2 FYNNEI, per germline.

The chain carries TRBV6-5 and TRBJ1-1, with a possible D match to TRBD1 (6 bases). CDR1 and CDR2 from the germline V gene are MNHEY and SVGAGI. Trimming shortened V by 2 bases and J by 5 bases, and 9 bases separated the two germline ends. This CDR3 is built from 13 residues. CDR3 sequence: CASSYGGHTEAFF. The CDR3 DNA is TGTGCCAGCAGTTACGGGGGACATACTGAAGCTTTCTTT.

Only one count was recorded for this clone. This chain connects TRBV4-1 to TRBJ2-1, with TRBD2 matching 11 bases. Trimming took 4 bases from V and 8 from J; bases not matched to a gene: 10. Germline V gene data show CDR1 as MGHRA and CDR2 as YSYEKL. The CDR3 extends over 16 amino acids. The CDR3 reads CASSRVSGGVLDEQFF. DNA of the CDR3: TGCGCCAGCAGCCGGGTTAGCGGGGGGGTCCTCGATGAGCAGTTCTTC.

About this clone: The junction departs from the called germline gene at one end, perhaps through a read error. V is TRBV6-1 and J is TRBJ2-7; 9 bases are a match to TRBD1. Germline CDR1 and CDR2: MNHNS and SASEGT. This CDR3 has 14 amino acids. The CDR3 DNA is TGTGTCAGCACCCCGGGACAGGGCAGGAGCGAGCAGTACTTC. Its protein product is CVSTPGQGRSEQYF.